The text below deals with one T cell receptor beta chain. Surgery without prior neoadjuvant therapy was the treatment of the selected pancreatic ductal adenocarcinoma patients. TCRdb keeps only in-frame clones here, not all; method: immunoSEQ multiplex PCR. The table lists more than 25,000 clones, just over 90% of them singletons. This record belongs to a study of T cells in pancreatic ductal adenocarcinoma. The germline V gene encodes CDR1 ENHRY and CDR2 SYGVKD. CDR3 length: 15 residues. Trimming took 6 bases from V and 1 from J; bases not matched to a gene: 7. V and J are TRBV10-3 and TRBJ1-1, with 8 bases aligning to TRBD1. The receptor was derived from a human donor with pancreatic ductal adenocarcinoma. Input material: PBMCs. CDR3 DNA sequence: TGTGCCATCAGGGGATCACAGGGGGAGAACACTGAAGCTTTCTTT. Residues: CAIRGSQGENTEAFF.